The sequence of this TCR beta chain was determined in a study of cytomegalovirus exposure and HLA in healthy donors. Regarding the study as a whole: In a later analysis, HLA-C alleles had the fewest associated TCRs, DRB1 alleles the most. The classifier, whose performance was assessed in both the original and validation cohorts, reportedly diagnosed cytomegalovirus status with high specificity and sensitivity. TCR beta sequences reportedly predicted the HLA-A and HLA-B alleles of most subjects accurately. Within a later analysis, the majority of CMV-associated TCR beta chains appeared HLA-restricted.

PCR amplification relied on 60 Vbeta primers (plus 13 Jbeta primers). The data were produced by immunoSEQ multiplex PCR, yet TCRdb's version contains in-frame clones alone and is incomplete. The sample records more than 150,000 clones, about 80% being singletons. Germline V gene sequence: CDR1 SNHLY, CDR2 FYNNEI. The CDR3 contains 16 residues. V gave up 4 bases and J gave up 3 bases; unmatched junction bases: 11. Worth noting for this clone: Its matching antigen is unknown.

Sequencing was performed on PBMCs. This chain links TRBV2 with TRBJ2-5, with 7 bases matching TRBD1. The TCR was taken from a man in his fifties or sixties in good health and CMV-seropositive. For the CDR3, the DNA is TGTGCCAGCAGTGCCTTCGGGACAGTCCGAAAAGAGACCCAGTACTTC. Translation gives CASSAFGTVRKETQYF.